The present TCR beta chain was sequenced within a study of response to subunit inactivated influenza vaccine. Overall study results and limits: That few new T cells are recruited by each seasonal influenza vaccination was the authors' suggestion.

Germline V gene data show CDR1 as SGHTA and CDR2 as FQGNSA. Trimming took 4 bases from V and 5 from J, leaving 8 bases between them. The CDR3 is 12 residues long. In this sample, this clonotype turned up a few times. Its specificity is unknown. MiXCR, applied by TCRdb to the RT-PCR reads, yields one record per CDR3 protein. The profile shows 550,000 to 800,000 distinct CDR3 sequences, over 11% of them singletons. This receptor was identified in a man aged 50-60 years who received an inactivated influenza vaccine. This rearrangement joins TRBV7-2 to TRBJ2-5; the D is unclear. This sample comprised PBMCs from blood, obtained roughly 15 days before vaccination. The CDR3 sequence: CASSSSWETQYF. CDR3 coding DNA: TGTGCCAGCAGCTCGTCTTGGGAGACCCAGTACTTC.